The subject of this entry is one T cell receptor beta chain. This sample stems from a study of T cell responses to AZD1222 COVID-19 vaccine. CDR1 is LNHDA, CDR2 SQIVND, per germline (reference sequence). The CDR3 length is 14 residues. Trimming removed 4 bases from V and 4 bases from J; junction bases left unmatched: 3. Profiled with immunoSEQ multiplex PCR; TCRdb holds only in-frame clones, not every one. Seen here are 70,000 to 95,000 clones, about 89% observed once, and the top ten hold roughly 10%. The TCR originated in an adult who received the AZD1222 COVID-19 vaccine. The starting material was peripheral blood, obtained 28 days after the second AZD1222 dose. The chain is built from TRBV19 and TRBJ2-7; 11 nucleotides agree with TRBD1. CDR3 residues: CASSTGQGAYEQYF. The DNA of the CDR3 is TGTGCCAGTAGTACCGGACAGGGGGCTTACGAGCAGTACTTC.